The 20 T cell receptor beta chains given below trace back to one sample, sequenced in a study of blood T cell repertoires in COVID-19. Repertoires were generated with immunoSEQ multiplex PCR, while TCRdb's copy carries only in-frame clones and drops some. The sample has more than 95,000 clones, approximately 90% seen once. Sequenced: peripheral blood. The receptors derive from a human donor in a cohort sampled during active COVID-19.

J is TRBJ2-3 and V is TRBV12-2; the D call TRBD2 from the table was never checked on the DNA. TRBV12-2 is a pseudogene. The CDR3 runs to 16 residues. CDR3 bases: TGTGCAAGTCGCTTAGTGGGTAGCGGGAAATCAGATACGCAGTATTTT. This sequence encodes CASRLVGSGKSDTQYF.

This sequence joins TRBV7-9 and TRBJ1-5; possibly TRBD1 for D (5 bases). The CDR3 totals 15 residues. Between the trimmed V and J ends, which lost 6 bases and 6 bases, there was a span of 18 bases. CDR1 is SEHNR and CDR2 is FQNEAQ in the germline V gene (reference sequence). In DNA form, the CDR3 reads TGTGCCAGCAGTCAGGGATCAGCCCAAAGTCAGCCCCAGCATTTT. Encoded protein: CASSQGSAQSQPQHF.

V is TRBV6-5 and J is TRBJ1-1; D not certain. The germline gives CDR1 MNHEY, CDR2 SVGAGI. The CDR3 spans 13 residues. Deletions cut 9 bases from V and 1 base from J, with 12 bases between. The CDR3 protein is CASPRAENTEAFF. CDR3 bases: TGTGCCAGTCCGCGGGCGGAGAACACTGAAGCTTTCTTT.

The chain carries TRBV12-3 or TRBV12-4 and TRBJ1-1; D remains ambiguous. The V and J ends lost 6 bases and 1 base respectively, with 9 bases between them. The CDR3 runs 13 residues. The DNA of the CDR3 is TGTGCCAGCAGCCCATCAGGGAACACTGAAGCTTTCTTT. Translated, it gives CASSPSGNTEAFF.

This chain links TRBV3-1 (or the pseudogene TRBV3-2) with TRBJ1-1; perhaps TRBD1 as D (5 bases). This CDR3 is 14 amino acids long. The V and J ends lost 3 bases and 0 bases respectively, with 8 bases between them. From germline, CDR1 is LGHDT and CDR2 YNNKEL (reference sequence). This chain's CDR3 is CASSHAGMNTEAFF. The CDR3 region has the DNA TGTGCCAGCAGCCACGCAGGGATGAACACTGAAGCTTTCTTT.

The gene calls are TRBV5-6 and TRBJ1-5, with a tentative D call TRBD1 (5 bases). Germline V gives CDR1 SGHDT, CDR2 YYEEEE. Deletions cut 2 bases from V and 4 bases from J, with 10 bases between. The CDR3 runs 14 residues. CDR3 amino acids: CASSFTGENQPQHF. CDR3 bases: TGTGCCAGCAGCTTTACAGGCGAAAATCAGCCCCAGCATTTT.

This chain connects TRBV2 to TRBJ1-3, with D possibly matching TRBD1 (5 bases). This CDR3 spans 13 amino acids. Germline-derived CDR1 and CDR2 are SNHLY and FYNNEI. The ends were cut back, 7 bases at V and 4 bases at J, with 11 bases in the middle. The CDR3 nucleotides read TGTGCCAGCACTCAGGGTGCGGGAAACACCATATATTTT. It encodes CASTQGAGNTIYF.

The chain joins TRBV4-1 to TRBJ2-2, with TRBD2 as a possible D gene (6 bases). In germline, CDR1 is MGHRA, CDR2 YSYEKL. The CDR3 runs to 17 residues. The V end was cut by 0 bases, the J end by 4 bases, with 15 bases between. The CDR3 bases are TGCGCCAGCAGCCAAGAGTCCCAGCGGGCAACCACCGGGGAGCTGTTTTTT. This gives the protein CASSQESQRATTGELFF.

The CDR3 region is CASSVRQGSETQYF. Here the CDR3 DNA reads TGTGCCAGCAGCGTACGACAGGGGAGCGAGACCCAGTACTTC. The chain uses TRBV9 and TRBJ2-5; the match to TRBD1 covers 8 bases. Trimming removed 1 base from V and 5 bases from J; junction bases left unmatched: 4. The CDR3 loop spans 14 amino acids. Germline lookup yields CDR1 SGDLS and CDR2 YYNGEE.

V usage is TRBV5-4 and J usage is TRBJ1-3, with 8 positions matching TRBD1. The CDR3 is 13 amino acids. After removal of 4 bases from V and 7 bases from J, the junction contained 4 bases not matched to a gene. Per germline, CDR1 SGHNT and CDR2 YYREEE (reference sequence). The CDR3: CASSADRGNTIYF. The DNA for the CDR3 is TGTGCCAGCAGCGCTGACAGGGGTAACACCATATATTTT.

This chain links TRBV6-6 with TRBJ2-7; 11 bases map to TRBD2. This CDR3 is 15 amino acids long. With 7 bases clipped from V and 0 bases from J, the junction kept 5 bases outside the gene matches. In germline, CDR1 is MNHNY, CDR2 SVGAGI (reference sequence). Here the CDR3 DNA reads TGTGCCAGCACTCCCCTAGCGGGGGGCTCCTACGAGCAGTACTTC. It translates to CASTPLAGGSYEQYF.

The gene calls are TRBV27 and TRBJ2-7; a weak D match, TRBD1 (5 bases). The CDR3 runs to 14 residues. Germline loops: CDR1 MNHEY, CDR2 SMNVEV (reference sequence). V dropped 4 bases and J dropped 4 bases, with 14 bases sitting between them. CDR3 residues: CASSSRKGKYEQYF. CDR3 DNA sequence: TGTGCCAGCAGTTCCAGGAAGGGGAAGTACGAGCAGTACTTC.

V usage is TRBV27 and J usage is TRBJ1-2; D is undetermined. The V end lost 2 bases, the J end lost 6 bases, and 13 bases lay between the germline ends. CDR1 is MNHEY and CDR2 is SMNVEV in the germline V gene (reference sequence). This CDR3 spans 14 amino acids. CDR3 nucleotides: TGTGCCAGCAGTTTAAGTTCGGGGTCCGATGGCTACACCTTC. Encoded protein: CASSLSSGSDGYTF.

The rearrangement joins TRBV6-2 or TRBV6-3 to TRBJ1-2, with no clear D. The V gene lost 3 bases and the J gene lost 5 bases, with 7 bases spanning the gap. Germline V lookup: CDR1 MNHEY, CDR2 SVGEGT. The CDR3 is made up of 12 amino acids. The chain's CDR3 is CASSYIGYGYTF. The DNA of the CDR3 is TGTGCCAGCAGTTATATCGGTTATGGCTACACCTTC.

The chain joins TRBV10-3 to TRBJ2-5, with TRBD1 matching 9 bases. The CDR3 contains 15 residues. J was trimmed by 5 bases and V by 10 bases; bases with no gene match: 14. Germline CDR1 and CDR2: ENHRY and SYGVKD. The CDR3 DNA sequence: TGTGCCACCAATGGCGGGACAGGGAAGGGGGAGACCCAGTACTTC. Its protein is CATNGGTGKGETQYF.

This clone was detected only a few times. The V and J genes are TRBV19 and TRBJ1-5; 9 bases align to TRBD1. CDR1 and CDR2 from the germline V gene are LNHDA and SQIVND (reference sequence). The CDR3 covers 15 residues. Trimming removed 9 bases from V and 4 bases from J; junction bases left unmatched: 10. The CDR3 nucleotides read TGTGCCAGCCTTCCATCCGGGACAGGGAATCAGCCCCAGCATTTT. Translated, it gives CASLPSGTGNQPQHF.

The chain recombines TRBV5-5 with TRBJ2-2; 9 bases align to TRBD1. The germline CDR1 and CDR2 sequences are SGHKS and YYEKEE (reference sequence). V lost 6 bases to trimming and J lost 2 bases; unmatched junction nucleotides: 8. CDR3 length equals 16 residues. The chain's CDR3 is CASNRGQGFNTGELFF. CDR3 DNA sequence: TGTGCCAGCAACAGGGGACAGGGATTCAACACCGGGGAGCTGTTTTTT.

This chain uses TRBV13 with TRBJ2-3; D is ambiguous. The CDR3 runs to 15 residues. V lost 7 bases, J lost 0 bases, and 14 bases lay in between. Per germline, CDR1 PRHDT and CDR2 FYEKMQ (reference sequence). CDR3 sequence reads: CASTGSSWSTDTQYF. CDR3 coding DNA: TGTGCCAGCACGGGTTCGAGCTGGAGCACAGATACGCAGTATTTT.

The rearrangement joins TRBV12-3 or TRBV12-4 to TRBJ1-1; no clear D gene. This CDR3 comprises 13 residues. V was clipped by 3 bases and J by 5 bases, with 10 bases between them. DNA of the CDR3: TGTGCCAGCAGTTTCGTCGAGACTACTGAAGCTTTCTTT. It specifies CASSFVETTEAFF.

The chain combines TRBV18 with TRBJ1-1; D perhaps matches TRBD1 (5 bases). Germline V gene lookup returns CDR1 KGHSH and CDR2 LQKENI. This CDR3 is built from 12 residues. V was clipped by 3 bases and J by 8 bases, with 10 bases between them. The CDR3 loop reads CASSPQGGEAFF. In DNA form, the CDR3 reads TGTGCCAGCTCACCGCAGGGAGGGGAAGCTTTCTTT.